One sample yielded the 18 T cell receptor beta chains listed below, sequenced in a study of CD8 T cells in Susac syndrome. Random hexamers were used to reverse transcribe the RNA input (about 0.45 to 1 ug). A single record per CDR3 protein comes from TCRdb applying MiXCR to the immunoSEQ multiplex PCR reads. The profile shows 160,000 or so distinct CDR3 sequences, approximately 95% of them singletons. Specimen: CD8+ T cells from PBMCs. The receptors were gathered from a human donor with multiple sclerosis.

The chain has TRBV20-1 and TRBJ2-1; no clear D. The CDR3 has 17 residues. Per the germline V gene, CDR1 is DFQATT and CDR2 is SNEGSKA (reference sequence). With 1 base removed from V and 1 base from J, the gap between germline ends came to 17 bases. The CDR3 reads CSARGSIDRESYNEQFF. The CDR3, as DNA: TGCAGTGCTAGAGGGTCGATAGATAGGGAATCCTACAATGAGCAGTTCTTC.

This rearrangement joins TRBV9 to TRBJ1-1; no clear D gene. Trimming shortened V by 0 bases and J by 3 bases, and 12 bases separated the two germline ends. Looked up from germline, CDR1 is SGDLS and CDR2 is YYNGEE. This CDR3 contains 15 residues. The CDR3 loop reads CASSVDSVRDTEAFF. The CDR3 bases are TGTGCCAGCAGCGTAGACAGCGTGAGGGACACTGAAGCTTTCTTT.

The J gene is TRBJ2-7, the V gene TRBV29-1, with 9 bases identical to TRBD2. From germline, CDR1 is SQVTM and CDR2 ANQGSEA. The CDR3 runs 14 residues. V lost 4 bases, J lost 0 bases, and 4 bases stayed unmatched. CDR3 residues: CSVGIAGASYEQYF. CDR3 nucleotide sequence: TGCAGCGTTGGTATAGCGGGGGCCTCCTACGAGCAGTACTTC.

The rearrangement joins TRBV15 to TRBJ1-1; tentatively, D is TRBD1 (6 bases). Germline V gives CDR1 LNHNV, CDR2 YYDKDF (reference sequence). The CDR3 spans 15 residues. V lost 5 bases, J lost 4 bases, and 17 bases lay in between. CDR3 in DNA: TGTGCCACCAGCCCCCCCGGGAGGGGGTTCACTGAAGCTTTCTTT. As protein: CATSPPGRGFTEAFF.

The chain couples TRBV27 to TRBJ1-5; 8 nucleotides agree with TRBD1. V lost 6 bases and J lost 7; bases outside the gene matches: 8. CDR1 is MNHEY and CDR2 is SMNVEV in the germline V gene (reference sequence). The CDR3 is 14 amino acids. The CDR3: CASSPVQGAQPQHF. The DNA of the CDR3 is TGTGCCAGCAGCCCAGTGCAGGGGGCGCAGCCCCAGCATTTT.

The rearrangement joins TRBV29-1 to TRBJ1-2; 7 bases fit TRBD1. Germline loops: CDR1 SQVTM, CDR2 ANQGSEA. Trimming at V came to 4 bases and at J to 8 bases, leaving 4 bases not matched to a gene. The CDR3 runs to 11 residues. CDR3 amino acids: CSVAGGDGYTF. CDR3 bases: TGCAGCGTTGCAGGGGGTGACGGCTACACCTTC.

The CDR3 DNA is TGCGCCAGCAGCCTGGCGGGCGGCGCCCAGCATTTT. Its translation: CASSLAGGAQHF. The genes are TRBV5-1 and TRBJ1-5; D is uncertain. The CDR3 extends over 12 amino acids. The V gene's germline CDR1 is SGHRS and CDR2 YFSETQ. V was clipped by 4 bases and J by 11 bases, with 13 bases between them.

A remark on this clonotype: The junction does not match germline at one end; this may be a read error. J is TRBJ1-1 and V is TRBV13, with D possibly being TRBD1 (5 bases). This CDR3 has 15 residues. The germline gives CDR1 PRHDT, CDR2 FYEKMQ (reference sequence). CDR3 sequence: CDSSLFGMGDTEAFF. CDR3 bases: TGTGACAGCAGCTTATTCGGGATGGGGGACACTGAAGCTTTCTTT. The variable domain in full, completed from reference TRBV13 and TRBJ1-1, reads AAGVIQSPRHLIKEKRETATLKCYPIPRHDTVYWYQQGPGQDPQFLISFYEKMQSDKGSIPDRFSAQQFSDYHSELNMSSLELGDSALYFCDSSLFGMGDTEAFFGQGTRLTVV.

This clonotype appeared once. The chain couples TRBV5-6 to TRBJ2-7, with unresolved D. The CDR3 totals 13 residues. V lost 1 base, J lost 6 bases, and 11 bases lay in between. The V gene's germline CDR1 is SGHDT and CDR2 YYEEEE. This chain's CDR3 is CASSLSPSGEQYF. The CDR3 DNA reads as TGTGCCAGCAGCTTGTCCCCATCGGGCGAGCAGTACTTC. Combining the CDR3 with reference TRBV5-6 and TRBJ2-7 gives the whole variable domain DAGVTQSPTHLIKTRGQQVTLRCSPKSGHDTVSWYQQALGQGPQFIFQYYEEEERQRGNFPDRFSGHQFPNYSSELNVNALLLGDSALYLCASSLSPSGEQYFGPGTRLTVT.

This sequence joins TRBV30 and TRBJ1-1, with 8 bases matching TRBD1. CDR3 length: 16 residues. Unmatched junction bases numbered 11, after V lost 2 bases and J lost 3 bases. In germline, CDR1 is GTSNPN, CDR2 SVGIG (reference sequence). The CDR3 loop reads CAWSLGTGLSDTEAFF. In DNA form, the CDR3 reads TGTGCCTGGAGTTTAGGGACAGGTTTATCGGACACTGAAGCTTTCTTT.

This clonotype occurred once. This chain connects TRBV6-5 to TRBJ2-1, with 11 nucleotides matching TRBD1. V shed 6 bases, J shed 4 bases, and the junction held 5 bases outside the gene matches. The CDR3 spans 15 residues. Germline CDR1 and CDR2: MNHEY and SVGAGI. DNA of the CDR3: TGTGCCAGCAGCTCCGGGACAGGGGGTTACAATGAGCAGTTCTTC. It yields the protein CASSSGTGGYNEQFF.

The genes are TRBV29-1 and TRBJ1-1, with unresolved D. Between the trimmed V and J ends, which lost 4 bases and 1 base, there was a span of 10 bases. The CDR3 runs to 13 residues. Germline loops: CDR1 SQVTM, CDR2 ANQGSEA. The CDR3 region has the DNA TGCAGCGTTGCGGCGGGCGGGAACACTGAAGCTTTCTTT. As protein: CSVAAGGNTEAFF.

This clonotype was picked up one time. This chain links TRBV19 with TRBJ1-5; D uncertain. Trimming took off 6 bases at V and 9 bases at J, with 12 bases between the two ends. The germline V gene has CDR1 LNHDA and CDR2 SQIVND (reference sequence). This CDR3 has 12 amino acids. The CDR3 DNA sequence: TGTGCCAGTAGACATTTGGAGGGGCCCCAGCATTTT. It codes for CASRHLEGPQHF. Looking up the rest from reference TRBV19 and TRBJ1-5 gives the full variable domain: DGGITQSPKYLFRKEGQNVTLSCEQNLNHDAMYWYRQDPGQGLRLIYYSQIVNDFQKGDIAEGYSVSREKKESFPLTVTSAQKNPTAFYLCASRHLEGPQHFGDGTRLSIL.

This clonotype was observed a handful of times. V is TRBV2 and J is TRBJ2-3, with D possibly called TRBD1 or TRBD2 (5 bases each). V was shortened by 8 bases and J by 9 bases, with 12 bases between the two germline ends. The CDR3 length is 11 residues. The V gene's germline CDR1 is SNHLY and CDR2 FYNNEI. The CDR3 protein is CASRGRGTQYF. The CDR3 DNA follows: TGTGCCAGCCGGGGCCGGGGAACGCAGTATTTT.

The chain couples TRBV30 to TRBJ2-7, with 11 bases fitting TRBD2. Trimming at V came to 8 bases and at J to 9 bases, leaving 6 bases not matched to a gene. This CDR3 region has 11 residues. CDR1 GTSNPN and CDR2 SVGIG come from the germline V gene (reference sequence). Here the CDR3 reads CAGTSGNGQYF. As DNA, the CDR3 is TGTGCCGGGACTAGCGGAAACGGGCAGTACTTC. The complete variable domain, with remaining parts taken from reference TRBV30 and TRBJ2-7, reads SQTIHQWPATLVQPVGSPLSLECTVEGTSNPNLYWYRQAAGRGLQLLFYSVGIGQISSEVPQNLSASRPQDRQFILSSKKLLLSDSGFYLCAGTSGNGQYFGPGTRLTVT.

The CDR3 is CATSSHLGWTEQFF. CDR3 sequence (DNA): TGTGCCACCAGCAGCCACCTCGGTTGGACTGAGCAGTTCTTC. The chain uses TRBV15 and TRBJ2-1; no clear D gene. The CDR3 contains 14 residues. Germline CDR1 reads LNHNV; CDR2 reads YYDKDF (reference sequence). Trimming pared 3 bases from V and 9 bases from J, leaving 15 bases between.

The chain carries TRBV4-1 and TRBJ1-1, with D perhaps TRBD1 (5 bases). Trimming pared 2 bases from V and 8 bases from J, leaving 15 bases between. CDR3 size: 14 residues. Germline assignment: CDR1 MGHRA and CDR2 YSYEKL. CDR3 in DNA: TGCGCCAGCAGCCAAACTCCTAGGGGAGGCGAAGCTTTCTTT. Encoded protein: CASSQTPRGGEAFF.

This clonotype was seen just once. This chain connects TRBV7-6 to TRBJ1-5, with TRBD1 matching 9 bases. The CDR3 has 16 residues. CDR1 is SGHVS and CDR2 is FNYEAQ in the germline V gene. V dropped 3 bases and J dropped 3; count of bases not matched to a gene: 6. The CDR3 is CASSLGTGRSNQPQHF. CDR3 nucleotides: TGTGCCAGCAGCTTGGGGACAGGGAGGTCCAATCAGCCCCAGCATTTT. The whole variable domain, filled in from reference TRBV7-6 and TRBJ1-5, reads GAGVSQSPRYKVTKRGQDVALRCDPISGHVSLYWYRQALGQGPEFLTYFNYEAQQDKSGLPNDRFSAERPEGSISTLTIQRTEQRDSAMYRCASSLGTGRSNQPQHFGDGTRLSIL.